This TCR beta chain was sequenced during a study of vaccination and CD4 T cells after COVID-19. Sequencing of DNA taken from cultured CD4+ T cells relied on the Oncomine TCR Beta short-read assay. TCRdb itself ran the PCR reads through MiXCR, one entry per CDR3 protein. The sample yields around 12,000 distinct CDR3 sequences, approximately 50% seen once. Treatment in this sample: roughly 10-day PBMC culture with coronavirus spike peptide pools or control peptides (ViraFEST assay). Comments on this clonotype: The antigen remains undetermined.

CDR1 is SGHDN, CDR2 FVKESK, per germline. Trimming left V 2 bases short and J 5 bases short, with 11 bases between. The CDR3 has 14 residues. This receptor was taken from a human donor who had recovered from COVID-19. The material sequenced was CD4+ T cells from blood, cultured in vitro. The chain uses TRBV14 and TRBJ2-3; D unclear. The CDR3 region is CASSQRRLGDTQYF. In nucleotides, the CDR3 is TGTGCCAGCAGCCAAAGGAGACTTGGAGATACGCAGTATTTT.